The rows below give T cell receptor beta chains drawn from one sample of a study of response to subunit inactivated influenza vaccine. Via MiXCR, TCRdb re-called the RT-PCR reads, giving one row per CDR3 protein. This sample has around 530,000 distinct CDR3 sequences, with approximately 10% found just once. The source was PBMCs from blood, collected on the day of vaccination. Receptors originate from a man between 45 and 60 years old who received an inactivated influenza vaccine. CDR3s include the opening cysteine and the closing phenylalanine or tryptophan. The D gene is left open where the match is weak. A clone size is listed for some rows: how often the clone was seen (once, few, many), or a class if it is expanded.

len	abundance	d_gene	v_gene	j_gene	CDR3nt	CDR3aa
15	few	TRBD2	TRBV5-1	TRBJ2-5	TGCGCCAGCAGCTTTCCTAGCGGGGGCCAAGAGACCCAGTACTTC	CASSFPSGGQETQYF
15	few	NA	TRBV7-9	TRBJ2-5	TGTGCCAGCAGCTCCAAGGGCCCTCACCCAGAGACCCAGTACTTC	CASSSKGPHPETQYF
14	few	NA	TRBV6-1	TRBJ2-1	TGTGCCAGCAGCCCTAACTTCTCCTACAATGAGCAGTTCTTC	CASSPNFSYNEQFF
18	NA	NA	TRBV4-2	TRBJ2-5	TGTGCCAGCAGCCAAGATGCCATAGACTATAAACGACAAGAGACCCAGTACTTC	CASSQDAIDYKRQETQYF
14	many	TRBD2	TRBV20-1	TRBJ2-1	TGCAGTGCTATACCGGGACTAGCAGGGAATGAGCAGTTCTTC	CSAIPGLAGNEQFF
15	few	NA	TRBV7-7	TRBJ2-1	TGTGCTAGCAGCTTAATCTGGAGCTCCTACAATGAGCAGTTCTTC	CASSLIWSSYNEQFF
17	NA	NA	TRBV7-2	TRBJ1-2	TGTGCCAGCAGCTTAGTGGGGGGGGCTCAAGCTAACTATGGCTACACCTTC	CASSLVGGAQANYGYTF
18	few	TRBD2	TRBV4-1	TRBJ2-7	TGCGCCAGCAGCCAAGATTACCGTGGACTAGGGTCCTCCTACGAGCAGTACTTC	CASSQDYRGLGSSYEQYF
14	NA	TRBD1	TRBV5-1	TRBJ2-4	TGCGCCAGCAGCCAGGGACAGGGAGGTAACGTTCAGTACTTC	CASSQGQGGNVQYF
14	NA	TRBD1	TRBV14	TRBJ1-2	TGTGCCAGCAGCCACCGACAGGGATTAGGTGGCTACACCTTC	CASSHRQGLGGYTF